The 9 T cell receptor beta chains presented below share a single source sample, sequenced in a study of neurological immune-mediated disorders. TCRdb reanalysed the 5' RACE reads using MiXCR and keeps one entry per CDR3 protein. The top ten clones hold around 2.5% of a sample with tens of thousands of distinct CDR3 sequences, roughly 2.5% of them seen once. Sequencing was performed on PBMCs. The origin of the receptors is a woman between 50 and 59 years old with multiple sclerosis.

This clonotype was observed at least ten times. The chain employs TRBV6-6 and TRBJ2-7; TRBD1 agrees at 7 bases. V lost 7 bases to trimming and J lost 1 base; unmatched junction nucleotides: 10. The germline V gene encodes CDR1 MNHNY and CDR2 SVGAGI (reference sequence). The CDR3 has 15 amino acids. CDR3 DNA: TGTGCCAGCACTCAGACAGGGCGTGTTTCCTACGAGCAGTACTTC. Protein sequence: CASTQTGRVSYEQYF.

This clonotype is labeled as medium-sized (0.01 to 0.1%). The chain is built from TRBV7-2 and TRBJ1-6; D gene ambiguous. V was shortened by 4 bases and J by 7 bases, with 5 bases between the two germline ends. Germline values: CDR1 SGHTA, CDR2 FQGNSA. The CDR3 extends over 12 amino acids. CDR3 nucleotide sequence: TGTGCCAGCAGCTCAGCAAATTCACCCCTCCACTTT. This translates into CASSSANSPLHF.

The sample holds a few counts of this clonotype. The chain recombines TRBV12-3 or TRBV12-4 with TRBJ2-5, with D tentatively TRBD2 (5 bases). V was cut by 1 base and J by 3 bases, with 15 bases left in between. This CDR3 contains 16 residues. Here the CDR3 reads CASSLEETTPKETQYF. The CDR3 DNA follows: TGTGCCAGCAGTTTAGAGGAGACTACCCCTAAAGAGACCCAGTACTTC.

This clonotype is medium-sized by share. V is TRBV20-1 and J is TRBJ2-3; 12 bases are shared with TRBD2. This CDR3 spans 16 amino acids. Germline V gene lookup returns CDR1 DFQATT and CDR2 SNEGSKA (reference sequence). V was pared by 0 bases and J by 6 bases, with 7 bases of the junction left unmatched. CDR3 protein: CSARERLAGVIDTQYF. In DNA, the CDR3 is TGCAGTGCTAGAGAGCGACTAGCGGGAGTTATCGATACGCAGTATTTT.

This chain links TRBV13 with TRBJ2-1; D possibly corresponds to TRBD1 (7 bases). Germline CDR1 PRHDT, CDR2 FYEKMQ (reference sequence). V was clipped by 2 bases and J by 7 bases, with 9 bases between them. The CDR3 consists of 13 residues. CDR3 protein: CASSLQGGNEQFF. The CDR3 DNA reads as TGTGCCAGCAGCTTACAGGGGGGAAATGAGCAGTTCTTC.

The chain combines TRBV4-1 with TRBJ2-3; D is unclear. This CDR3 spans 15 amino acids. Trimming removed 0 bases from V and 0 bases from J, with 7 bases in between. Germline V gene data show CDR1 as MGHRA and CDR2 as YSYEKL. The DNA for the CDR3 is TGCGCCAGCAGCCAAGAGGCATCTAGCACAGATACGCAGTATTTT. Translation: CASSQEASSTDTQYF.

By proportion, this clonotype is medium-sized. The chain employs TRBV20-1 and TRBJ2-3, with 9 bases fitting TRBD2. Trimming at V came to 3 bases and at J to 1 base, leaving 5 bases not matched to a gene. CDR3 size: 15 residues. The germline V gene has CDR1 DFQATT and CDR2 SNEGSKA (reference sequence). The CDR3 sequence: CSASGIAGGTDTQYF. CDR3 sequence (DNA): TGCAGTGCTAGCGGGATAGCGGGGGGCACAGATACGCAGTATTTT.

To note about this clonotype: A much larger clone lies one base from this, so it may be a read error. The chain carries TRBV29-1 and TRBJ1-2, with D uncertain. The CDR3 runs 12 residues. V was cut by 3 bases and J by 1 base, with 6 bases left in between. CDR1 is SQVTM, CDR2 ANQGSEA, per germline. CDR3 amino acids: CSVDRFNYGYTF. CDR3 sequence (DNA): TGCAGCGTTGACAGATTTAACTATGGCTACACCTTC.

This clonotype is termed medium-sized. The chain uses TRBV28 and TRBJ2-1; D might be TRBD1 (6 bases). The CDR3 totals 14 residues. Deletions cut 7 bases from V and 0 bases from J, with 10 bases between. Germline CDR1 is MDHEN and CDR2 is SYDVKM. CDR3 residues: CASTSGASYNEQFF. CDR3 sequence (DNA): TGTGCCAGCACCTCAGGGGCCTCCTACAATGAGCAGTTCTTC.